Presented here are 15 T cell receptor beta chains from one specimen sequenced in a study of immune evolution from preneoplasia to lung adenocarcinoma. Sequenced by immunoSEQ multiplex PCR; TCRdb stores in-frame clones only, minus some. Of some 9,000 clones detected, around four fifths appear once; the ten largest clones hold around 3.1%. Specimen: FFPE lung adenocarcinoma in situ tissue. The receptors come from a person aged 70 to 79 with lung adenocarcinoma.

The gene calls are TRBV2 and TRBJ1-5; no clear D gene. CDR1 is SNHLY and CDR2 is FYNNEI in the germline V gene. The CDR3 totals 16 residues. V was pared by 3 bases and J by 0 bases, with 12 bases between. In DNA form, the CDR3 reads TGTGCCAGCAGTGAGCCTGAGGGAGCTAGCAATCAGCCCCAGCATTTT. This encodes CASSEPEGASNQPQHF. Complete variable domain (other parts from reference TRBV2 and TRBJ1-5): EPEVTQTPSHQVTQMGQEVILRCVPISNHLYFYWYRQILGQKVEFLVSFYNNEISEKSEIFDDQFSVERPDGSNFTLKIRSTKLEDSAMYFCASSEPEGASNQPQHFGDGTRLSIL.

This rearrangement joins TRBV5-6 to TRBJ1-1; D gene ambiguous. Germline values: CDR1 SGHDT, CDR2 YYEEEE. V was trimmed by 1 base and J by 8 bases, leaving 9 bases between them. The CDR3 is 12 residues long. This CDR3 reads CASSLWAEEAFF. The CDR3, as DNA: TGTGCCAGCAGCTTGTGGGCAGAAGAAGCTTTCTTT.

This sequence joins TRBV7-2 and TRBJ1-1; TRBD1 matches at 7 bases. CDR1 and CDR2 (germline): SGHTA, FQGNSA. The length of the CDR3 is 13 residues. V was pared by 5 bases and J by 6 bases, with 6 bases of the junction left unmatched. Here the CDR3 DNA reads TGTGCCAGCAGCCGGACAACAGGGGCTGAAGCTTTCTTT. Translating it yields CASSRTTGAEAFF.

The chain links TRBV7-2 to TRBJ1-2, with a tentative D call TRBD1 (6 bases). The germline V gene encodes CDR1 SGHTA and CDR2 FQGNSA. CDR3 length equals 13 residues. V dropped 4 bases and J dropped 5 bases, with 11 bases sitting between them. The CDR3 region is CASSSQGLYGYTF. Written as DNA, the CDR3 is TGTGCCAGCAGCTCCCAGGGGCTTTATGGCTACACCTTC.

The J gene is TRBJ1-2, the V gene TRBV25-1; D may be TRBD1 (6 bases). Trimming removed 3 bases from V and 4 bases from J, with 12 bases in between. The CDR3 is 14 amino acids. Germline CDR1 and CDR2: MGHDK and SYGVNS. The chain's CDR3 is CASSDNYRVYGYTF. The CDR3 DNA reads TGTGCCAGCAGTGACAACTACAGGGTCTATGGCTACACCTTC.

J is TRBJ2-2 and V is TRBV19, with 7 bases fitting TRBD2. Trimming cost V 7 bases and J 0 bases; bases outside gene matches: 8. The germline CDR1 and CDR2 sequences are LNHDA and SQIVND (reference sequence). There are 16 residues in the CDR3. CDR3 bases: TGTGCCAGTAAGACTAGCCGAACTTCGAACACCGGGGAGCTGTTTTTT. This encodes CASKTSRTSNTGELFF.

The J gene is TRBJ2-1, the V gene TRBV10-3, with D maybe TRBD1 (5 bases). This CDR3 has 15 residues. Trimming pared 10 bases from V and 3 bases from J, leaving 19 bases between. Germline loops: CDR1 ENHRY, CDR2 SYGVKD. CDR3 in DNA: TGTGCCACCGCCCTCCCAAGGGGCTACTACAATGAGCAGTTCTTC. Protein: CATALPRGYYNEQFF.

This chain links TRBV28 with TRBJ1-1; TRBD1 might be the D (6 bases). The CDR3 has 12 residues. Trimming cost V 6 bases and J 3 bases, with 8 bases left between them. The V gene's germline CDR1 is MDHEN and CDR2 SYDVKM. The DNA of the CDR3 is TGTGCCAGCAGCCAGGGGTACACTGAAGCTTTCTTT. Translation gives CASSQGYTEAFF.

The chain combines TRBV27 with TRBJ2-3; D tentatively reads TRBD1 or TRBD2 (5 bases each). V was shortened by 0 bases and J by 5 bases, with 21 bases between the two germline ends. The CDR3 length is 18 residues. Looked up from germline, CDR1 is MNHEY and CDR2 is SMNVEV (reference sequence). As DNA, the CDR3 is TGTGCCAGCAGTTTATCCGGGGCGATAGGGGCCGGGGAAGATACGCAGTATTTT. Protein sequence: CASSLSGAIGAGEDTQYF.

The rearrangement links TRBV6-4 to TRBJ2-2; D gene unclear. The CDR3 is 13 amino acids. V gave up 0 bases and J gave up 5 bases, with 4 bases separating them. The germline CDR1 and CDR2 sequences are MRHNA and SNTAGT. The CDR3 bases are TGTGCCAGCAGTGACTCGTCGACCGGGGAGCTGTTTTTT. The encoded protein is CASSDSSTGELFF.

The V gene is TRBV6-5, the J gene TRBJ2-2, with 11 bases identical to TRBD1. From germline, CDR1 is MNHEY and CDR2 SVGAGI. This CDR3 region has 15 residues. J was trimmed by 4 bases and V by 5 bases; bases with no gene match: 3. CDR3 DNA: TGTGCCAGCAGTCCCGGGACAGGGGGCACCGGGGAGCTGTTTTTT. It translates to CASSPGTGGTGELFF.

This clone was counted between two and nine times. The chain carries TRBV18 and TRBJ1-4, with D hard to call. This CDR3 has 13 amino acids. V dropped 5 bases and J dropped 4 bases, with 8 bases sitting between them. Per germline, CDR1 KGHSH and CDR2 LQKENI. CDR3 loop: CASSAGRNEKLFF. CDR3 nucleotide sequence: TGTGCCAGCTCAGCGGGCCGTAATGAAAAACTGTTTTTT.

This clone was counted a single time. This chain connects TRBV28 to TRBJ2-7; 7 nucleotides line up with TRBD1. This CDR3 has 15 amino acids. Trimming took 6 bases from V and 0 from J; bases not matched to a gene: 8. CDR1 MDHEN and CDR2 SYDVKM come from the germline V gene. In DNA form, the CDR3 reads TGTGCCAGCAGGCCGACAGGGTTCAACTCCTACGAGCAGTACTTC. The encoded protein is CASRPTGFNSYEQYF. Full variable domain (remainder filled in from reference TRBV28 and TRBJ2-7): DVKVTQSSRYLVKRTGEKVFLECVQDMDHENMFWYRQDPGLGLRLIYFSYDVKMKEKGDIPEGYSVSREKKERFSLILESASTNQTSMYLCASRPTGFNSYEQYFGPGTRLTVT.

This clone showed up just a few times. The chain carries TRBV7-9 and TRBJ2-1; D is possibly TRBD1 or TRBD2 (5 bases each). V shed 6 bases and J shed 2 bases, with 17 bases lying between them. Per the germline V gene, CDR1 is SEHNR and CDR2 is FQNEAQ (reference sequence). This CDR3 is 16 amino acids long. The CDR3 DNA reads as TGTGCCAGCAGACCCCGTGAGGGGTCAACCTACAATGAGCAGTTCTTC. Its translation: CASRPREGSTYNEQFF. The full variable domain, completed using reference TRBV7-9 and TRBJ2-1, is DTGVSQNPRHKITKRGQNVTFRCDPISEHNRLYWYRQTLGQGPEFLTYFQNEAQLEKSRLLSDRFSAERPKGSFSTLEIQRTEQGDSAMYLCASRPREGSTYNEQFFGPGTRLTVL.

The rearrangement uses TRBV27 and TRBJ2-7; D may be TRBD1 (6 bases). V dropped 0 bases and J dropped 3 bases, with 12 bases sitting between them. CDR3 size: 15 residues. Germline assignment: CDR1 MNHEY and CDR2 SMNVEV (reference sequence). The CDR3 nucleotides read TGTGCCAGCAGTTTATCGATCCAGGGGAACTACGAGCAGTACTTC. This translates into CASSLSIQGNYEQYF.